A selection of T cell receptor beta chains follows, all from one sample in a study of blood T cell repertoires in COVID-19. Using immunoSEQ multiplex PCR, the repertoire was profiled, and TCRdb retains in-frame clones only, with some absent. The table has more than 200,000 clones, approximately 90% seen once. The sequencing input was peripheral blood. These receptors were collected from a man over 45 with acute or convalescent COVID-19. Both conserved end residues are part of each CDR3. D genes are given only for firm matches. Size is stated for part of the rows, as once, few or many counts, or as a class when the clone is expanded.

clone_size d_call j_call v_call cdr3_aa cdr3_nt
- - TRBJ1-1 TRBV5-5 CASSLKQVNTEAFF TGTGCCAGCAGCTTGAAACAGGTCAACACTGAAGCTTTCTTT
- TRBD1 TRBJ2-7 TRBV18 CASSPATGESYEQYF TGTGCCAGCTCACCCGCCACAGGGGAATCCTACGAGCAGTACTTC
- TRBD1 TRBJ1-1 TRBV2 CASSYRTGGGTEAFF TGTGCCAGCAGTTACCGGACAGGGGGGGGAACTGAAGCTTTCTTT
- TRBD1 TRBJ1-2 TRBV27 CASSLAGGDGYTF TGTGCCAGCAGTTTAGCAGGGGGCGATGGCTACACCTTC
- - TRBJ1-2 TRBV27 CASSLSAGGSYGYTF TGTGCCAGCAGTTTATCGGCGGGGGGGTCCTATGGCTACACCTTC
- - TRBJ1-2 TRBV7-9 CASTRQANYGYTF TGTGCCAGCACCAGACAGGCGAACTATGGCTACACCTTC
- - TRBJ1-6 TRBV9 CASSLGWGGDSPLHF TGTGCCAGCAGCCTTGGGTGGGGGGGAGATTCACCCCTCCACTTT
- TRBD1 TRBJ1-2 TRBV6-5 CASSYDTGGNYGYTF TGTGCCAGCAGTTACGATACAGGGGGCAACTATGGCTACACCTTC
- TRBD1 TRBJ1-1 TRBV6-4 CASSDSTGGNTEAFF TGTGCCAGCAGTGACTCGACAGGGGGTAACACTGAAGCTTTCTTT
- TRBD1 TRBJ1-1 TRBV6-6 CASQDTKGANTEAFF TGTGCCAGCCAAGATACGAAGGGGGCAAACACTGAAGCTTTCTTT
- - TRBJ1-4 TRBV4-1 CASSQEAGVNNEKLFF TGCGCCAGCAGCCAAGAAGCAGGGGTCAATAATGAAAAACTGTTTTTT
- - TRBJ1-1 TRBV6-5 CASSYSLGGGKAFF TGTGCCAGCAGTTACTCGTTAGGAGGCGGAAAAGCTTTCTTT
- TRBD2 TRBJ2-1 TRBV5-1 CASSQAPRTSGDNEQFF TGCGCCAGCAGCCAAGCCCCAAGGACTAGCGGGGACAATGAGCAGTTCTTC
- - TRBJ1-1 TRBV5-1 CASSLGPLNTEAFF TGCGCCAGCAGCTTGGGGCCGCTGAACACTGAAGCTTTCTTT
- TRBD1 TRBJ1-4 TRBV7-8 CASSIRGTGVNEKLFF TGTGCCAGCAGCATTCGCGGGACAGGGGTTAATGAAAAACTGTTTTTT
- TRBD1 TRBJ1-2 TRBV6-5 CASRAAQGPESGYTF TGTGCCAGCAGAGCAGCACAGGGGCCCGAGAGTGGCTACACCTTC
- - TRBJ1-5 TRBV18 CASSPLQANQPQHF TGTGCCAGCTCACCACTACAGGCTAATCAGCCCCAGCATTTT
- TRBD1 TRBJ1-1 TRBV2 CASGYSRGPQAENTEAFF TGTGCCAGCGGATACTCAAGGGGGCCCCAAGCCGAGAACACTGAAGCTTTCTTT
- - TRBJ1-5 TRBV7-3 CASSLAGGNQPQHF TGTGCCAGCAGCTTAGCAGGGGGCAATCAGCCCCAGCATTTT
- TRBD2 TRBJ2-3 TRBV2 CASSPQGLAADTQYF TGTGCCAGCAGTCCCCAGGGACTAGCGGCAGATACGCAGTATTTT
- - TRBJ1-1 TRBV2 CASSGFEDTEAFF TGTGCCAGCAGTGGCTTTGAGGACACTGAAGCTTTCTTT
few - TRBJ1-2 TRBV12-5 CASGLVPRDYGYTF TGTGCTAGTGGTTTGGTACCCCGAGACTATGGCTACACCTTC
- - TRBJ1-2 TRBV4-1 CASSQEAPGANYGYTF TGCGCCAGCAGCCAAGAGGCTCCAGGGGCTAACTATGGCTACACCTTC
- - TRBJ1-1 TRBV24-1 CATSDSVNGNEAFF TGTGCCACCAGTGATAGCGTCAACGGAAATGAAGCTTTCTTT
- TRBD1 TRBJ1-5 TRBV5-8 CASSAGQVTYNQPQHF TGTGCCAGCAGCGCAGGACAGGTTACCTACAATCAGCCCCAGCATTTT
- TRBD2 TRBJ2-1 TRBV11-2 CASSNKWVAGGSEQFF TGTGCCAGCAGCAATAAGTGGGTAGCGGGGGGCTCTGAGCAGTTCTTC
once TRBD1 TRBJ1-5 TRBV6-5 CASSPGTGSGQPQHF TGTGCCAGCAGTCCTGGGACAGGGTCCGGTCAGCCCCAGCATTTT
- TRBD1 TRBJ1-5 TRBV27 CASSRGPNQPQHF TGTGCCAGCAGCAGGGGGCCCAATCAGCCCCAGCATTTT
- TRBD1 TRBJ1-4 TRBV5-5 CASSLDRVNEKLFF TGTGCCAGCAGCCTGGACAGGGTTAATGAAAAACTGTTTTTT
- TRBD2 TRBJ2-4 TRBV10-3 CASQSGTSKNIQYF TGTGCCAGCCAAAGCGGGACGTCCAAAAACATTCAGTACTTC
- - TRBJ2-1 TRBV27 CASSSPRVGSPRNEQFF TGTGCCAGCAGTTCCCCTCGGGTCGGTAGCCCTCGTAATGAGCAGTTCTTC
- TRBD1 TRBJ1-2 TRBV6-5 CASSSPGQANYGYTF TGTGCCAGCAGTTCCCCCGGACAGGCTAACTATGGCTACACCTTC
- - TRBJ1-2 TRBV18 CASSPEMTDYGYTF TGTGCCAGCTCACCAGAGATGACAGACTATGGCTACACCTTC
- TRBD1 TRBJ1-2 TRBV7-2 CASSSTGTVPGYTF TGTGCCAGCAGCTCTACCGGGACAGTGCCCGGCTACACCTTC
- - TRBJ2-7 TRBV6-5 CASSSPRRGSRQYF TGTGCCAGCAGTTCCCCTCGGAGAGGGTCTCGGCAGTACTTC
- - TRBJ1-1 TRBV6-5 CASRWANTEAFF TGTGCCAGCAGGTGGGCAAACACTGAAGCTTTCTTT
- TRBD2 TRBJ2-2 TRBV6-7 CASKGTSGGARDTGELFF TGTGCCAGCAAGGGCACTAGCGGGGGGGCTAGGGACACCGGGGAGCTGTTTTTT
- - TRBJ1-1 TRBV30 CAWSAYPGAFF TGTGCCTGGAGTGCCTACCCCGGGGCTTTCTTT
- TRBD1 TRBJ1-2 TRBV6-5 CASSYSGQGARGYTF TGTGCCAGCAGTTACTCGGGACAGGGGGCGCGTGGCTACACCTTC
- TRBD1 TRBJ1-4 TRBV6-1 CASSDLDRDEKLFF TGTGCCAGCAGTGACCTCGACAGGGATGAAAAACTGTTTTTT
- - TRBJ2-2 TRBV2 CAPYGELFF TGTGCCCCCTACGGGGAGCTGTTTTTT
once - TRBJ1-2 TRBV18 CASSPIRAGNYGYTF TGTGCCAGCTCACCCATCAGAGCCGGGAACTATGGCTACACCTTC
- - TRBJ2-5 TRBV7-9 CASSLRTDRRQETQYF TGTGCCAGCAGCCTCCGGACAGATAGACGACAAGAGACCCAGTACTTC
few TRBD1 TRBJ1-1 TRBV4-1 CASSQAYRGRTEAFF TGCGCCAGCAGCCAAGCATACAGGGGGCGGACTGAAGCTTTCTTT
few - TRBJ1-2 TRBV9 CASSTQSGNYGYTF TGTGCCAGCAGCACCCAGAGCGGCAACTATGGCTACACCTTC
- TRBD1 TRBJ2-1 TRBV5-1 CASSVRQGVIYNEQFF TGCGCCAGCAGCGTAAGACAGGGGGTAATATACAATGAGCAGTTCTTC
- - TRBJ2-3 TRBV29-1 CSVAIGSTDTQYF TGCAGCGTCGCAATCGGGTCCACAGATACGCAGTATTTT
- - TRBJ2-5 TRBV6-5 CASRDSLYQETQYF TGTGCCAGCAGGGACTCCTTATACCAAGAGACCCAGTACTTC
- TRBD1 TRBJ2-7 TRBV10-2 CASSVTPGQEYEQYF TGCGCCAGCAGTGTCACTCCGGGACAGGAGTACGAGCAGTACTTC
- - TRBJ2-5 TRBV3-1/TRBV3-2 CASSQGRETQYF TGTGCCAGCAGCCAAGGGCGGGAGACCCAGTACTTC
- TRBD1 TRBJ1-2 TRBV6-1 CASSAKGTGTFNYGYTF TGTGCCAGCAGTGCAAAGGGGACAGGGACTTTTAACTATGGCTACACCTTC